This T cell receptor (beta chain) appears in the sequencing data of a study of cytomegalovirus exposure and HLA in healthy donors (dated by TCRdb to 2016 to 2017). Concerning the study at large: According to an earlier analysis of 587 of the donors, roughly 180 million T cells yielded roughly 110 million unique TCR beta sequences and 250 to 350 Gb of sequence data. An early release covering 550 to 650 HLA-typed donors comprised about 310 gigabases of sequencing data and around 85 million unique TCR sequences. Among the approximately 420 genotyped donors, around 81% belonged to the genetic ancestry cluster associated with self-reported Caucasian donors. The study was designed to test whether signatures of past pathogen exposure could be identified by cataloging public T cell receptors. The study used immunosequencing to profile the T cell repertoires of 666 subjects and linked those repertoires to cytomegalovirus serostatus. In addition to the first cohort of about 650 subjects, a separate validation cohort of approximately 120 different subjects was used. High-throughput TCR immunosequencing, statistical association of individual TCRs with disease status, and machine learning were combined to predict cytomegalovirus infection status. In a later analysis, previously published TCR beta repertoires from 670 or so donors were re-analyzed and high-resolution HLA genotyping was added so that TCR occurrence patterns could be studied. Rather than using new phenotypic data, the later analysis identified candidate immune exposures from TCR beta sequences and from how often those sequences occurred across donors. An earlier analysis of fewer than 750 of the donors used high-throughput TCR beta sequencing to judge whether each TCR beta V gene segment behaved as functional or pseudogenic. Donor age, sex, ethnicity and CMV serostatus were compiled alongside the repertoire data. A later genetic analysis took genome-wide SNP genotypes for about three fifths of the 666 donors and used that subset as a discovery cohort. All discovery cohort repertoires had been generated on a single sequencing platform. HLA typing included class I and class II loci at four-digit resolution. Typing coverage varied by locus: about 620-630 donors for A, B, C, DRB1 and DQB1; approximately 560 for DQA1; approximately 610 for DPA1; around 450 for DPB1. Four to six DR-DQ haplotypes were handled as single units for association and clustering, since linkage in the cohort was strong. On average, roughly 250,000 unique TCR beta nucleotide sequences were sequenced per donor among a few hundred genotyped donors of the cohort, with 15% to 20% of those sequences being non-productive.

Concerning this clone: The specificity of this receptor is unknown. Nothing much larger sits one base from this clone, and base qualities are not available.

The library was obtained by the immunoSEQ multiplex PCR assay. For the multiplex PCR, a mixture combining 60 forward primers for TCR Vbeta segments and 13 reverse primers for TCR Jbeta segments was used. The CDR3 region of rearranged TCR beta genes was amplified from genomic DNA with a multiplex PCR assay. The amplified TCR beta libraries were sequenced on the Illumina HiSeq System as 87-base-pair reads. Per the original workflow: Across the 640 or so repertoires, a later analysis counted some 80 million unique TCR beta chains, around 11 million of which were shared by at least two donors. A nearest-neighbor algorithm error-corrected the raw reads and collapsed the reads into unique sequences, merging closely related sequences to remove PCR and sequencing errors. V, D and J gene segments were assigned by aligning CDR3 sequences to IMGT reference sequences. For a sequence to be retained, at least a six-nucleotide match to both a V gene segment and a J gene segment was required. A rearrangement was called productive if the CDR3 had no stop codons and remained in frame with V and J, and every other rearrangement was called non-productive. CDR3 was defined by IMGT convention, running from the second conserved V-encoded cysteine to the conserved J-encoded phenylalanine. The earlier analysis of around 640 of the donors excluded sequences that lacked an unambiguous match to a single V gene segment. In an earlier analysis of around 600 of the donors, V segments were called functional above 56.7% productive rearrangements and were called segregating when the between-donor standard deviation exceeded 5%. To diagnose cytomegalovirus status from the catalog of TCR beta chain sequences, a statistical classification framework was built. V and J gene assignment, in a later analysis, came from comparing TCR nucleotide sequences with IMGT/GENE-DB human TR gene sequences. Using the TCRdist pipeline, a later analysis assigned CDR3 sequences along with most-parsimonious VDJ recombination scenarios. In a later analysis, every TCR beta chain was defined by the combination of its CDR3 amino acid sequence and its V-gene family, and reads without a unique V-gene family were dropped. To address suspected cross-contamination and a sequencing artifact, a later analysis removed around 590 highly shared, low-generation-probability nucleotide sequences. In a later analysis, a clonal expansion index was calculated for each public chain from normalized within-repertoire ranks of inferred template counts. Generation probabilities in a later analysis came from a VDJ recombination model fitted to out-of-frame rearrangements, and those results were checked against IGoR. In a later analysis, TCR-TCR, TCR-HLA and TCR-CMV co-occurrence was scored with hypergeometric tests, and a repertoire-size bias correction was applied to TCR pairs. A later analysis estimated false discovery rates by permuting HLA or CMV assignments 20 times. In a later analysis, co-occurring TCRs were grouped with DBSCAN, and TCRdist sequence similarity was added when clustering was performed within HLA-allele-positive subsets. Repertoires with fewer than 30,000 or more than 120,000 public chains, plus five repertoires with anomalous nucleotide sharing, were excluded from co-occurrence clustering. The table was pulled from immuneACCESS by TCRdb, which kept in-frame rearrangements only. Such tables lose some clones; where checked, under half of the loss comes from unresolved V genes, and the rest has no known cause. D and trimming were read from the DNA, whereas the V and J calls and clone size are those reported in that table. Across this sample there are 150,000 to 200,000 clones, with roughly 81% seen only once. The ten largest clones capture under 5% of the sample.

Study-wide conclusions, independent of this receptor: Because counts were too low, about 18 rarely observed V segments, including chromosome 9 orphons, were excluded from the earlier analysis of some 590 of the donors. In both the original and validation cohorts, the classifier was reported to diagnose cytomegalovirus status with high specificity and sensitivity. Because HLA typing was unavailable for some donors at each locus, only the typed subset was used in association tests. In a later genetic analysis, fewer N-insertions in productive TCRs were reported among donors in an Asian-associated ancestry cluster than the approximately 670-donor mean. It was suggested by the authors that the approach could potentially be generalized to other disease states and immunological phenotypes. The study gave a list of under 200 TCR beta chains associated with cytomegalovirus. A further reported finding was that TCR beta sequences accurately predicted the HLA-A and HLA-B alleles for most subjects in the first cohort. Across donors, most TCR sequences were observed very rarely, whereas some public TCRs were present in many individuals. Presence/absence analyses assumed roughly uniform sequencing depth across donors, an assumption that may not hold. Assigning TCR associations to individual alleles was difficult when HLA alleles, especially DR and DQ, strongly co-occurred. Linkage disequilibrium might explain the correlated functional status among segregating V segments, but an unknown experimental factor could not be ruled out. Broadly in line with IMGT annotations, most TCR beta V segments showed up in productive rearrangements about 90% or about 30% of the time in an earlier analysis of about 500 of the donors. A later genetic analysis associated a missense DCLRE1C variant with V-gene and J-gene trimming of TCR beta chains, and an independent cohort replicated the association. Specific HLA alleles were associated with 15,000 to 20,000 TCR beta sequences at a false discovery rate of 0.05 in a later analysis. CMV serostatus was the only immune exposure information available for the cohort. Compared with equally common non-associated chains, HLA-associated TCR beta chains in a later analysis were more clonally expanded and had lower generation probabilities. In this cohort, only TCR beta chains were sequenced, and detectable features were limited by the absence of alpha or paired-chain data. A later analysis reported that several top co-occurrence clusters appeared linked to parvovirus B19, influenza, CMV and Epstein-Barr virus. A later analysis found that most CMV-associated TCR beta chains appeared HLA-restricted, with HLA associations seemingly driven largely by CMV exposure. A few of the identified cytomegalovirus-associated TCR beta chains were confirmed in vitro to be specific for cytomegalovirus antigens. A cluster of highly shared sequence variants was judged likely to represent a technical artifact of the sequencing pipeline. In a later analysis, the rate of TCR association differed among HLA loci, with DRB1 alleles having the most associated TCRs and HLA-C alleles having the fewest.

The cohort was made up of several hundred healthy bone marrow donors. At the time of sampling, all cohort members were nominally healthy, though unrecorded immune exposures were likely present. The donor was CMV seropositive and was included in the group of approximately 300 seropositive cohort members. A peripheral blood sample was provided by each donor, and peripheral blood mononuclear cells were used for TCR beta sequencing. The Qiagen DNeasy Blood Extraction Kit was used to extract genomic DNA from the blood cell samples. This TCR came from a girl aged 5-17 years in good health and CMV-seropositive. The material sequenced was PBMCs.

The DNA is as follows: TGTGCCAGCAGTTACTCTCGGGACAGGGGTTGGACTGAAGCTTTCTTT. It codes for CASSYSRDRGWTEAFF. The rearranged chain carries TRBV6-6 and TRBJ1-1; 10 bases in between match TRBD1. The germline V gene encodes CDR1 MNHNY and CDR2 SVGAGI (reference sequence). Spanning cysteine to phenylalanine, the CDR3 consists of 16 amino acids. The kept DNA is CDR3 alone, 48 bases in frame from the first base. Compared with germline, V lacks 0 bases and J lacks 5 bases; bases without a gene match: 6.